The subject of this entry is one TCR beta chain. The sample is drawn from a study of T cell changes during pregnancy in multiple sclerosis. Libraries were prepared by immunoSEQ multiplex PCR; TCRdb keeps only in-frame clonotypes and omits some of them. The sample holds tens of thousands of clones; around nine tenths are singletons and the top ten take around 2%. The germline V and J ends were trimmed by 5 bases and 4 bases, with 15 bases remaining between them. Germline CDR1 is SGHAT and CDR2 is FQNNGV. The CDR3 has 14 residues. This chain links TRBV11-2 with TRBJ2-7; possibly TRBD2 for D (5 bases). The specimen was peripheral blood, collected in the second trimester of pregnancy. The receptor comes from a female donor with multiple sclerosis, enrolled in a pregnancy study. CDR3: CASSLPERAYEQYF. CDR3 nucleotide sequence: TGTGCCAGCAGCCTCCCCGAGAGGGCGTACGAGCAGTACTTC.